The rows below give T cell receptor beta chains drawn from one sample of a study of control samples from healthy donors and cancer patients. Assay: immunoSEQ multiplex PCR; the TCRdb copy retains only in-frame clones and omits some. This sample yields more than 75,000 clones, of which approximately 84% are seen a single time; over 30% belongs to the top ten. The source material was PBMCs. These receptor sequences come from a man between 65 and 79 years old with lung cancer. Both conserved end residues are part of each CDR3. The order of the fields is clone size, J gene, D gene, V gene, CDR3 DNA, CDR3 protein. A D gene is named only where the DNA matches it firmly. A clone size is listed for some rows: how often the clone was seen (once, few, many), or a class if it is expanded.

clone_size: -; j_call: TRBJ2-5; d_call: TRBD2; v_call: TRBV6-5; cdr3_nt: TGTGCCTCCCACCAGCGGCGGGGGGGCCAAGAGACCCAGTACTTC; cdr3_aa: CASHQRRGGQETQYF
clone_size: -; j_call: TRBJ1-5; d_call: TRBD1; v_call: TRBV2; cdr3_nt: TGTGCCAGCAGTAAGGACAGGGGGCCGAATCAGCCCCAGCATTTT; cdr3_aa: CASSKDRGPNQPQHF
clone_size: -; j_call: TRBJ2-7; d_call: -; v_call: TRBV4-1; cdr3_nt: TGCGCCAGCAGCCAAGCCAGGTCCTACGAGCAGTACTTC; cdr3_aa: CASSQARSYEQYF
clone_size: -; j_call: TRBJ2-1; d_call: -; v_call: TRBV7-7; cdr3_nt: TGTGCTAGCAGCCCCAAAGGGGGGGCAGGTGAGCAGTTCTTC; cdr3_aa: CASSPKGGAGEQFF
clone_size: -; j_call: TRBJ2-7; d_call: -; v_call: TRBV24-1; cdr3_nt: TGTGCCACCAGTGCCGGTTACGAGCAGTACTTC; cdr3_aa: CATSAGYEQYF
clone_size: -; j_call: TRBJ1-4; d_call: -; v_call: TRBV19; cdr3_nt: TGTGCCAGTAGTATCCGTTGGGGCACCCCATCTGGACTGTTTTTT; cdr3_aa: CASSIRWGTPSGLFF
clone_size: few; j_call: TRBJ2-7; d_call: TRBD1; v_call: TRBV5-1; cdr3_nt: TGCGCCAGCAGCTTTCAGGGGGCTGGCGAGCAGTACTTC; cdr3_aa: CASSFQGAGEQYF
clone_size: -; j_call: TRBJ1-1; d_call: -; v_call: TRBV12-3/TRBV12-4; cdr3_nt: TGTGCCAGTTCATCTAGCCGTAAAGCTTTCTTT; cdr3_aa: CASSSSRKAFF
clone_size: -; j_call: TRBJ2-3; d_call: -; v_call: TRBV5-1; cdr3_nt: TGCGCCAGCAGCTGGAACAAAGACCTAATCACAGATACGCAGTATTTT; cdr3_aa: CASSWNKDLITDTQYF
clone_size: -; j_call: TRBJ1-4; d_call: -; v_call: TRBV5-8; cdr3_nt: TGTGCCAGCAGCTTGTACCGCGAAAAACTGTTTTTT; cdr3_aa: CASSLYREKLFF
clone_size: -; j_call: TRBJ1-5; d_call: -; v_call: TRBV24-1; cdr3_nt: TGTGCCAGTCAGGGCAGGGGCATGAATCAGCCCCAGCATTTT; cdr3_aa: CASQGRGMNQPQHF
clone_size: -; j_call: TRBJ1-4; d_call: -; v_call: TRBV7-9; cdr3_nt: TGTGCCAGCAGCTCTTTGGGCATTGGAGATGAAAAACTGTTTTTT; cdr3_aa: CASSSLGIGDEKLFF
clone_size: few; j_call: TRBJ1-1; d_call: -; v_call: TRBV5-5; cdr3_nt: TGTGCCAGCAGCTTCCGGGGAAAGGCAACTGAAGCTTTCTTT; cdr3_aa: CASSFRGKATEAFF
clone_size: once; j_call: TRBJ2-7; d_call: TRBD1; v_call: TRBV13; cdr3_nt: TGTGCCAGCAGCTCTACCGGGACAGGGTACGAGCAGTACTTC; cdr3_aa: CASSSTGTGYEQYF
clone_size: -; j_call: TRBJ1-2; d_call: TRBD1; v_call: TRBV23-1; cdr3_nt: TGCGCCAGCAGTCAGACAGGGGCACCCTATGGCTACACCTTC; cdr3_aa: CASSQTGAPYGYTF
clone_size: -; j_call: TRBJ2-7; d_call: TRBD1; v_call: TRBV6-1; cdr3_nt: TGTGCCAGCAGTGAAGGGCACCAGACAGGGGTCGCCTACGAGCAGTACTTC; cdr3_aa: CASSEGHQTGVAYEQYF
clone_size: -; j_call: TRBJ2-7; d_call: -; v_call: TRBV27; cdr3_nt: TGTGCCAGCAGTTTATCCAGACAGTACGAGCAGTACTTC; cdr3_aa: CASSLSRQYEQYF
clone_size: -; j_call: TRBJ2-7; d_call: -; v_call: TRBV5-1; cdr3_nt: TGCGCCAGCAGCTTGGAAGGTCAACACTCCTACGAGCAGTACTTC; cdr3_aa: CASSLEGQHSYEQYF
clone_size: -; j_call: TRBJ1-6; d_call: -; v_call: TRBV4-3; cdr3_nt: TGCGCCAGCAGCCAAGATGTGGGCGGATCAAATTCACCCCTCCACTTT; cdr3_aa: CASSQDVGGSNSPLHF
clone_size: -; j_call: TRBJ2-5; d_call: -; v_call: TRBV5-4; cdr3_nt: TGTGCCAGCAGCTTGATGGGGCTAAGAGAGACCCAGTACTTC; cdr3_aa: CASSLMGLRETQYF
clone_size: -; j_call: TRBJ1-2; d_call: -; v_call: TRBV5-4; cdr3_nt: TGTGCCAGCAGCTTGGAAGACAGCCGATATGGCTACACCTTC; cdr3_aa: CASSLEDSRYGYTF
clone_size: -; j_call: TRBJ1-1; d_call: -; v_call: TRBV6-5; cdr3_nt: TGTGCCAGCAGTTCTGGGATCGGAGGGGGTAACACTGAAGCTTTCTTT; cdr3_aa: CASSSGIGGGNTEAFF
clone_size: -; j_call: TRBJ1-4; d_call: TRBD1; v_call: TRBV9; cdr3_nt: TGTGCCAGCAGCGTAGGGACAGGGAGGGGTGAAAAACTGTTTTTT; cdr3_aa: CASSVGTGRGEKLFF
clone_size: -; j_call: TRBJ1-1; d_call: TRBD1; v_call: TRBV6-5; cdr3_nt: TGTGCCAGCAGTTTCAGACAGGGTCCTGCTTTCTTT; cdr3_aa: CASSFRQGPAFF
clone_size: -; j_call: TRBJ1-6; d_call: -; v_call: TRBV5-8; cdr3_nt: TGTGCCAGCGCGACTGAGGAAGGGAATTCACCCCTCCACTTT; cdr3_aa: CASATEEGNSPLHF
clone_size: -; j_call: TRBJ1-2; d_call: -; v_call: TRBV27; cdr3_nt: TGTGCCAGCAGTTTATCCCGGGGAAACTATGGCTACACCTTC; cdr3_aa: CASSLSRGNYGYTF
clone_size: -; j_call: TRBJ2-7; d_call: -; v_call: TRBV9; cdr3_nt: TGTGCCAGCAGCGCCGGGACTGGGAGCTCCTACGAGCAGTACTTC; cdr3_aa: CASSAGTGSSYEQYF
clone_size: -; j_call: TRBJ2-2; d_call: TRBD1; v_call: TRBV7-7; cdr3_nt: TGTGCTAGCAGCAGGGACAGGACGAACACCGGGGAGCTGTTTTTT; cdr3_aa: CASSRDRTNTGELFF
clone_size: -; j_call: TRBJ1-1; d_call: -; v_call: TRBV7-6; cdr3_nt: TGTGCCAGCAGCGTGAGACCCCGGGGGGACGCTTTCTTT; cdr3_aa: CASSVRPRGDAFF
clone_size: -; j_call: TRBJ2-6; d_call: -; v_call: TRBV28; cdr3_nt: TGTGCCAGCAGTTTAATTAAGAGAGTGGGACTGTTATCTGGGGCCAACGTCCTGACTTTC; cdr3_aa: CASSLIKRVGLLSGANVLTF
clone_size: -; j_call: TRBJ1-6; d_call: -; v_call: TRBV19; cdr3_nt: TGTGCCAGTAGTATCCGTGAGGACAGCCTTTCTTATAATTCACCCCTCCACTTT; cdr3_aa: CASSIREDSLSYNSPLHF
clone_size: -; j_call: TRBJ1-2; d_call: TRBD1; v_call: TRBV20-1; cdr3_nt: TGCAGTGCTAGTGGGACAGACAAAAACTATGGCTACACCTTC; cdr3_aa: CSASGTDKNYGYTF
clone_size: -; j_call: TRBJ1-2; d_call: -; v_call: TRBV7-8; cdr3_nt: TGTGCCAGCAGCTTAGTGGGGGAACCCCAGGACTATGGCTACACCTTC; cdr3_aa: CASSLVGEPQDYGYTF
clone_size: -; j_call: TRBJ2-2; d_call: -; v_call: TRBV5-1; cdr3_nt: TGCGCCAGCAGCTTGGGGGGGACGGTGAACACCGGGGAGCTGTTTTTT; cdr3_aa: CASSLGGTVNTGELFF
clone_size: -; j_call: TRBJ2-7; d_call: -; v_call: TRBV28; cdr3_nt: TGTGCCAGCAGTCCGCCCCCTGTGCGGGGGCCTTACGAGCAGTACTTC; cdr3_aa: CASSPPPVRGPYEQYF
clone_size: -; j_call: TRBJ1-6; d_call: TRBD1; v_call: TRBV6-5; cdr3_nt: TGTGCCAGCAGTTACCCTTCGGGACAGGGGAATTCACCCCTCCACTTT; cdr3_aa: CASSYPSGQGNSPLHF
clone_size: -; j_call: TRBJ2-1; d_call: TRBD1; v_call: TRBV10-3; cdr3_nt: TGTGCCATCAGTGCCGGGACAGGGGGCTCCTACAATGAGCAGTTCTTC; cdr3_aa: CAISAGTGGSYNEQFF
clone_size: -; j_call: TRBJ2-2; d_call: TRBD1; v_call: TRBV11-3; cdr3_nt: TGTGCCAGCTCCCGGACAGGGCACACCGGGGAGCTGTTTTTT; cdr3_aa: CASSRTGHTGELFF
clone_size: -; j_call: TRBJ1-1; d_call: TRBD1; v_call: TRBV19; cdr3_nt: TGTGCCAGTAGTATTCGGCAGGGGGCGCCTCGGAACACTGAAGCTTTCTTT; cdr3_aa: CASSIRQGAPRNTEAFF
clone_size: -; j_call: TRBJ1-4; d_call: -; v_call: TRBV5-1; cdr3_nt: TGCGCCAGCCTAGGAGGGCCGAATGAAAAACTGTTTTTT; cdr3_aa: CASLGGPNEKLFF
clone_size: -; j_call: TRBJ1-6; d_call: -; v_call: TRBV7-3; cdr3_nt: TGTGCCAGCAGCTTAGTCGGGGGATTTAATTCACCCCTCCACTTT; cdr3_aa: CASSLVGGFNSPLHF
clone_size: -; j_call: TRBJ2-3; d_call: -; v_call: TRBV4-1; cdr3_nt: TGCGCCAGCAGCCAAGAAGAGGTGCAGTATTTT; cdr3_aa: CASSQEEVQYF
clone_size: few; j_call: TRBJ1-3; d_call: -; v_call: TRBV6-5; cdr3_nt: TGTGCCAGCAGTCCAGCGGGCGCCACGTGGGACACCATATATTTT; cdr3_aa: CASSPAGATWDTIYF
clone_size: -; j_call: TRBJ1-1; d_call: -; v_call: TRBV4-2; cdr3_nt: TGTGCCAGCAGCCAAGAAGGACACGATGAAGCTTTCTTT; cdr3_aa: CASSQEGHDEAFF
clone_size: -; j_call: TRBJ1-3; d_call: -; v_call: TRBV6-6; cdr3_nt: TGTGCCAGCACCAGGCAGACCCTGCAAGGAAACACCATATATTTT; cdr3_aa: CASTRQTLQGNTIYF
clone_size: -; j_call: TRBJ2-7; d_call: TRBD2; v_call: TRBV6-1; cdr3_nt: TGTGCCAGCAGTGGGCGACTAGCGGGGGGGGGATTCTCCTACGAGCAGTACTTC; cdr3_aa: CASSGRLAGGGFSYEQYF
clone_size: -; j_call: TRBJ2-5; d_call: TRBD2; v_call: TRBV25-1; cdr3_nt: TGTGCCAGCAGTGAAGGGAAACTCGCGGGGGGGCGGGAGACCCAGTACTTC; cdr3_aa: CASSEGKLAGGRETQYF
clone_size: -; j_call: TRBJ2-1; d_call: -; v_call: TRBV3-1/TRBV3-2; cdr3_nt: TGTGCCAGCAGCCAAGAGAACAATGAGCAGTTCTTC; cdr3_aa: CASSQENNEQFF
clone_size: -; j_call: TRBJ2-2; d_call: -; v_call: TRBV4-3; cdr3_nt: TGCGCCAGCAGCCAAGTTGTGGGGCGAACCGGGGAGCTGTTTTTT; cdr3_aa: CASSQVVGRTGELFF
clone_size: -; j_call: TRBJ2-7; d_call: -; v_call: TRBV20-1; cdr3_nt: TGCAGTGCTAGTGTAGCGGAGACCTACGAGCAGTACTTC; cdr3_aa: CSASVAETYEQYF
clone_size: -; j_call: TRBJ1-2; d_call: -; v_call: TRBV20-1; cdr3_nt: TGCAGTGCTAGTGGGAGGTATGGCTACACCTTC; cdr3_aa: CSASGRYGYTF